Only a few counts were recorded for the clone carrying this T cell receptor (beta chain). The antigen is undetermined. The CDR3 length is 14 residues. V was clipped by 3 bases and J by 4 bases, with 13 bases between them. Germline CDR1 SGHAT, CDR2 FQNNGV. The data stem from a study of response to subunit inactivated influenza vaccine. Study-level results: The study's authors posited that every seasonal influenza vaccination enlists few new T cells.

TCRdb ran MiXCR on the RT-PCR reads and lists one entry per CDR3 protein. This sample yields about 780,000 distinct CDR3 sequences, of which around a sixth are seen a single time; roughly 11% belongs to the top ten. The gene calls are TRBV11-2 and TRBJ2-7; D unclear. This receptor was taken from a man aged 50-59 years who received an inactivated influenza vaccine. The sample here was PBMCs from blood, taken around 5 days after vaccination. For the CDR3, the DNA is TGTGCCAGCAGCTTGGGCGAGATGGGGTACGAGCAGTACTTC. Translated, it gives CASSLGEMGYEQYF.